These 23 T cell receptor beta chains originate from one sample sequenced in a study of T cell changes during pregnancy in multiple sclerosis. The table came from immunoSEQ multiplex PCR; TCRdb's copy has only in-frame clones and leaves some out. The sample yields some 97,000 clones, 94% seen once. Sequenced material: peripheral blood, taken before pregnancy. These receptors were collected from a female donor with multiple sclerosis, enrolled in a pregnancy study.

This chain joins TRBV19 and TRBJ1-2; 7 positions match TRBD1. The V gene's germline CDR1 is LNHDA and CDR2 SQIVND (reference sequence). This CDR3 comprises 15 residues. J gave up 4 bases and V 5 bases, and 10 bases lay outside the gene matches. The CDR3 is CASSDSGQSTYGYTF. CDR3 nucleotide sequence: TGTGCCAGTAGTGACTCGGGACAGTCAACCTATGGCTACACCTTC. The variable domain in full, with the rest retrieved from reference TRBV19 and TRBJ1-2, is DGGITQSPKYLFRKEGQNVTLSCEQNLNHDAMYWYRQDPGQGLRLIYYSQIVNDFQKGDIAEGYSVSREKKESFPLTVTSAQKNPTAFYLCASSDSGQSTYGYTFGSGTRLTVV.

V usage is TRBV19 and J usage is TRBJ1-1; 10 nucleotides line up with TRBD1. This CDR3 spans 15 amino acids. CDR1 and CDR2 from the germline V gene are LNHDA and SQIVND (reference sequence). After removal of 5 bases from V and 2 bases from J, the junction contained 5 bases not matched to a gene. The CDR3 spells CASSPRDRGNTEAFF. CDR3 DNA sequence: TGTGCCAGTAGTCCCCGGGACAGGGGTAACACTGAAGCTTTCTTT. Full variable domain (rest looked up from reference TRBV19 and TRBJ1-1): DGGITQSPKYLFRKEGQNVTLSCEQNLNHDAMYWYRQDPGQGLRLIYYSQIVNDFQKGDIAEGYSVSREKKESFPLTVTSAQKNPTAFYLCASSPRDRGNTEAFFGQGTRLTVV.

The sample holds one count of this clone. The CDR3 spells CASSVSGGLPPNYEQYF. The DNA for the CDR3 is TGTGCCAGCAGCGTGTCTGGGGGCCTTCCCCCCAACTACGAGCAGTACTTC. The V and J genes are TRBV9 and TRBJ2-7; tentative D call: TRBD1 (6 bases). The CDR3 has 17 amino acids. Trimming cost V 2 bases and J 3 bases, with 21 bases left between them. The germline gives CDR1 SGDLS, CDR2 YYNGEE.

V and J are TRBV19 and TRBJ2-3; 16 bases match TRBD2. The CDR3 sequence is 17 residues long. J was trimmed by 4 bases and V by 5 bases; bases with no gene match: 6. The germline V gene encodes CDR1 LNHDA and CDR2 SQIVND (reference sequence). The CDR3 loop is CASSPGLAGGPSDTQYF. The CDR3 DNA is TGTGCCAGTAGTCCGGGACTAGCGGGAGGGCCATCAGATACGCAGTATTTT.

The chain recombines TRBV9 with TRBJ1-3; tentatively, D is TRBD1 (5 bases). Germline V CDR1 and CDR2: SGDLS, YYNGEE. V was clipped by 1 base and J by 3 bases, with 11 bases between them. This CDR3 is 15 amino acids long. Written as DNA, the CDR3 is TGTGCCAGCAGCGTACAAGGGGCCAGTGGAAACACCATATATTTT. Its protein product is CASSVQGASGNTIYF.

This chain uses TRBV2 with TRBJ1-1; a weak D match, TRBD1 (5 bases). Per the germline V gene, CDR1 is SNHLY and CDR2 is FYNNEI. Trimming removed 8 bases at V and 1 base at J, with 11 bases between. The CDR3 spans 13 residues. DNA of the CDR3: TGTGCCAGCTACCTGACAGAGAACACTGAAGCTTTCTTT. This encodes CASYLTENTEAFF. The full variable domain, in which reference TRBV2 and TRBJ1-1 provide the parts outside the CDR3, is EPEVTQTPSHQVTQMGQEVILRCVPISNHLYFYWYRQILGQKVEFLVSFYNNEISEKSEIFDDQFSVERPDGSNFTLKIRSTKLEDSAMYFCASYLTENTEAFFGQGTRLTVV.

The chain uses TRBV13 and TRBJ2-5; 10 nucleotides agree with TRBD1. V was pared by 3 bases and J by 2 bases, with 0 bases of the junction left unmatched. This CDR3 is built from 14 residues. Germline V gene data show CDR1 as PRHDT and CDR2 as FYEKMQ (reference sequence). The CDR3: CASSLGQGQETQYF. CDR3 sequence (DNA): TGTGCCAGCAGCTTGGGACAGGGGCAAGAGACCCAGTACTTC.

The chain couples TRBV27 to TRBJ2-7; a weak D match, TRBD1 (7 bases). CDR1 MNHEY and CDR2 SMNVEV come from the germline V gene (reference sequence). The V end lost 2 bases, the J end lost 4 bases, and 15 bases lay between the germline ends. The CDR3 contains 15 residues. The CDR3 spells CASSLRAGGRYEQYF. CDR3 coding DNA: TGTGCCAGCAGTTTAAGGGCAGGGGGGAGGTACGAGCAGTACTTC.

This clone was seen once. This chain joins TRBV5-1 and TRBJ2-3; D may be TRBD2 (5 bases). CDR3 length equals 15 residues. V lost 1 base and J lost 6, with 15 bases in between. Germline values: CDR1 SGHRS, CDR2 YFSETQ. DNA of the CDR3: TGCGCCAGCAGCTTGCGGGGAGTGGGGATGGATACGCAGTATTTT. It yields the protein CASSLRGVGMDTQYF.

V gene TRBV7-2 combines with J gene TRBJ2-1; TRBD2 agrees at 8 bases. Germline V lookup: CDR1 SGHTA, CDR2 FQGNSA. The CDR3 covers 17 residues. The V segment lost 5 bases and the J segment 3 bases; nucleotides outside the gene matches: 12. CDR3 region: CASSLGGSGTIYNEQFF. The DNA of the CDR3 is TGTGCCAGCAGCCTCGGCGGTAGCGGGACGATCTACAATGAGCAGTTCTTC.

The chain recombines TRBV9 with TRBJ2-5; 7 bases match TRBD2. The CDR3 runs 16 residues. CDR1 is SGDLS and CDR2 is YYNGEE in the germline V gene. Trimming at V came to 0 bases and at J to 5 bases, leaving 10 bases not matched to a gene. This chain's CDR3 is CASSVDGGSAHETQYF. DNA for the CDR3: TGTGCCAGCAGCGTAGACGGCGGGAGCGCCCATGAGACCCAGTACTTC.

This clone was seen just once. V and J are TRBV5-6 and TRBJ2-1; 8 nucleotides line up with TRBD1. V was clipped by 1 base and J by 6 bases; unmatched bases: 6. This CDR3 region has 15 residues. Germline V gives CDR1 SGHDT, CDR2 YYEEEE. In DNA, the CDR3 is TGTGCCAGCAGCTTGACACAGGGGGTGGGCAATGAGCAGTTCTTC. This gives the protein CASSLTQGVGNEQFF.

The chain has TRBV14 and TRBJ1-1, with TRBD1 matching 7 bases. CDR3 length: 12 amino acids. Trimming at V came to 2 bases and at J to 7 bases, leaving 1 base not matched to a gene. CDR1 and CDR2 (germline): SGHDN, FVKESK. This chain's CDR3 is CASSQQGDEAFF. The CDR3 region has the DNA TGTGCCAGCAGCCAACAGGGGGATGAAGCTTTCTTT.

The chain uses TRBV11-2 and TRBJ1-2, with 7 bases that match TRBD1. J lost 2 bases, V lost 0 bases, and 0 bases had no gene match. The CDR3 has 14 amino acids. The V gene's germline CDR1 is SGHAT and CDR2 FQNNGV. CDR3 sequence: CASSLDRGNYGYTF. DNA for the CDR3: TGTGCCAGCAGCTTAGACAGGGGGAACTATGGCTACACCTTC.

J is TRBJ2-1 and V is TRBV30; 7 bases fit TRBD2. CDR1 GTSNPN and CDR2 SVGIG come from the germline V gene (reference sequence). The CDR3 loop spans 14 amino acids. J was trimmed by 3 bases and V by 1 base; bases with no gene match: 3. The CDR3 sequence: CAWSGLADYNEQFF. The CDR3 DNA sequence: TGTGCCTGGAGTGGTCTAGCGGACTACAATGAGCAGTTCTTC.

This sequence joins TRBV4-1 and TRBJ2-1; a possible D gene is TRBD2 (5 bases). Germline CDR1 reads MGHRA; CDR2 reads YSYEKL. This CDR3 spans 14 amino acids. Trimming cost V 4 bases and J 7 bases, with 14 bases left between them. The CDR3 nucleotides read TGCGCCAGCAGCCCCGGCGGGTACTTGAATGAGCAGTTCTTC. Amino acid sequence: CASSPGGYLNEQFF.

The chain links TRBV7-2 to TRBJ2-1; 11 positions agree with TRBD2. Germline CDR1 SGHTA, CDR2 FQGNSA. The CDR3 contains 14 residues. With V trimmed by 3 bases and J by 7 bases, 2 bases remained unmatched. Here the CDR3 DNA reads TGTGCCAGCAGCTTGCTAGCGGGAGGTAATGAGCAGTTCTTC. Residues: CASSLLAGGNEQFF.

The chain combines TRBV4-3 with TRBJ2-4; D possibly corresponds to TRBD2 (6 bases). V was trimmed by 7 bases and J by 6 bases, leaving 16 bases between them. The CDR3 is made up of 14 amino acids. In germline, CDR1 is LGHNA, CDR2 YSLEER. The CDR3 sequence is CASTSWGGRNIQYF. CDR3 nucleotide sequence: TGCGCCAGCACCTCTTGGGGAGGACGAAACATTCAGTACTTC.

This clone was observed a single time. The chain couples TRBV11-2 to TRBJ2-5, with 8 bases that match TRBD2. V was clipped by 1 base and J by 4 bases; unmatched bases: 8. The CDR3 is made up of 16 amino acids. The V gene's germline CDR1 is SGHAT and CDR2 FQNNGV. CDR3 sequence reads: CASSLGTSLGRETQYF. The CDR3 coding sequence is TGTGCCAGCAGCTTAGGGACTAGCCTAGGTCGAGAGACCCAGTACTTC.

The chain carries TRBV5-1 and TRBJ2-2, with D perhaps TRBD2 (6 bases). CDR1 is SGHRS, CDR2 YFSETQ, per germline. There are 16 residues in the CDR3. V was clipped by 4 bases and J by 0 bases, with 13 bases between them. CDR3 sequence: CASSPRSGSNTGELFF. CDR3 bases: TGCGCCAGCAGCCCTCGAAGCGGGTCGAACACCGGGGAGCTGTTTTTT.

The CDR3 is CASSQVPGRGAEAFF. The CDR3 nucleotides are TGCGCCAGCAGCCAAGTCCCCGGCAGGGGCGCTGAAGCTTTCTTT. J is TRBJ1-1 and V is TRBV4-3; weak D call: TRBD1 (6 bases). The CDR3 length is 15 residues. From germline, CDR1 is LGHNA and CDR2 YSLEER. Trimming shortened V by 1 base and J by 6 bases, and 15 bases separated the two germline ends.

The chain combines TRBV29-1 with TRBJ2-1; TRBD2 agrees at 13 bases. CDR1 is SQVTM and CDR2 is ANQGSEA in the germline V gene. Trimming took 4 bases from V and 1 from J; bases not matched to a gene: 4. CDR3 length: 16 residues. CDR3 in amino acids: CSVGTSGGFSYNEQFF. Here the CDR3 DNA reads TGCAGCGTTGGGACTAGCGGGGGCTTTTCCTACAATGAGCAGTTCTTC.

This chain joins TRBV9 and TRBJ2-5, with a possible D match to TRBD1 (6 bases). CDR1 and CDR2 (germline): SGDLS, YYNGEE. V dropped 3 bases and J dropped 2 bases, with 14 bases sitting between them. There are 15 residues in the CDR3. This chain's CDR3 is CASSGPGHLQETQYF. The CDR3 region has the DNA TGTGCCAGCAGCGGACCGGGACACCTACAAGAGACCCAGTACTTC. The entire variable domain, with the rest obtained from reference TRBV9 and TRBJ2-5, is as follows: DSGVTQTPKHLITATGQRVTLRCSPRSGDLSVYWYQQSLDQGLQFLIQYYNGEERAKGNILERFSAQQFPDLHSELNLSSLELGDSALYFCASSGPGHLQETQYFGPGTRLLVL.